This passage covers 21 T cell receptor beta chains from one sample sequenced in a study of T cells after yellow fever vaccination. TCRdb processed the 5' RACE reads anew with MiXCR; each CDR3 protein has one entry. The sample shows about 46,000 distinct CDR3 sequences, around 6.5% of them seen only once. Sequencing was performed on PBMCs, either bulk or a sorted T-cell subset (CD4+, CD8+, memory, or dextramer-sorted; not recorded which), taken 45 days after the yellow fever booster vaccination. Source of these receptors: a man in his thirties or forties who received the YFV17D yellow fever vaccine.

This clonotype was seen at least ten times. The chain uses TRBV6-2 or TRBV6-3 and TRBJ2-7, with 7 bases identical to TRBD2. This CDR3 contains 18 residues. The V and J ends lost 0 bases and 8 bases, in that order; junction bases with no gene match: 19. CDR1 and CDR2 from the germline V gene are MNHEY and SVGEGT. CDR3 in amino acids: CASSYSTSALGTTDKQYF. In nucleotides, the CDR3 is TGTGCCAGCAGTTACTCGACCAGTGCCCTCGGGACTACCGATAAGCAGTACTTC.

In its sample, this clonotype was seen many times. J is TRBJ2-3 and V is TRBV7-3; 8 positions agree with TRBD1. The germline V gene encodes CDR1 SGHTA and CDR2 FQGTGA. V lost 3 bases to trimming and J lost 5 bases; unmatched junction nucleotides: 1. This CDR3 is built from 13 residues. CDR3 nucleotide sequence: TGTGCCAGCAGCTTCGACAGGGGAGATACGCAGTATTTT. Translation: CASSFDRGDTQYF.

This clonotype was detected a few times. V gene TRBV5-1 combines with J gene TRBJ2-5; perhaps TRBD2 as D (6 bases). This CDR3 is 14 amino acids long. CDR1 SGHRS and CDR2 YFSETQ come from the germline V gene. Trimming removed 0 bases at V and 5 bases at J, with 11 bases between. The CDR3 DNA sequence: TGCGCCAGCAGCTTGGGCGGAGGGGAGGAGACCCAGTACTTC. It specifies CASSLGGGEETQYF.

This clonotype has more than one count but fewer than ten. The gene calls are TRBV20-1 and TRBJ2-6; D remains unclear. Germline CDR1 and CDR2: DFQATT and SNEGSKA (reference sequence). V was shortened by 0 bases and J by 0 bases, with 12 bases between the two germline ends. This CDR3 is 17 amino acids long. The CDR3 bases are TGCAGTGCTAGAGATCCCCTTGGCCGCTCTGGGGCCAACGTCCTGACTTTC. This translates into CSARDPLGRSGANVLTF.

This clonotype has only a few counts. The chain couples TRBV20-1 to TRBJ2-2; maybe TRBD2 (8 bases). The CDR3 has 16 amino acids. V lost 0 bases and J lost 7, with 18 bases in between. Germline lookup yields CDR1 DFQATT and CDR2 SNEGSKA (reference sequence). This CDR3 reads CSARDREGAEVGELFF. In DNA, the CDR3 is TGCAGTGCTAGAGATCGGGAGGGGGCGGAAGTCGGGGAGCTGTTTTTT.

This clonotype was seen ten or more times. The rearrangement joins TRBV15 to TRBJ2-5, with TRBD2 matching over 7 bases. This CDR3 has 12 residues. The germline CDR1 and CDR2 sequences are LNHNV and YYDKDF (reference sequence). V was clipped by 11 bases and J by 4 bases; unmatched bases: 7. The CDR3 DNA reads TGTGCCTCGGGGCGGGGGAGAGAGACCCAGTACTTC. It specifies CASGRGRETQYF.

This clonotype appeared many times. CDR3 in amino acids: CASSLLHYALAGGGGTGELFF. Here the CDR3 DNA reads TGTGCCAGCAGCTTACTGCATTACGCGCTAGCGGGAGGGGGAGGCACCGGGGAGCTGTTTTTT. The chain is built from TRBV7-8 and TRBJ2-2, with 12 bases that match TRBD2. This CDR3 is 21 amino acids long. Looked up from germline, CDR1 is SGHVS and CDR2 is FQNEAQ. After removal of 2 bases from V and 4 bases from J, the junction contained 17 bases not matched to a gene.

The chain has TRBV7-2 and TRBJ2-1; the D gene is possibly TRBD2 (6 bases). There are 15 residues in the CDR3. V dropped 5 bases and J dropped 4 bases, with 15 bases sitting between them. The germline gives CDR1 SGHTA, CDR2 FQGNSA. Written as DNA, the CDR3 is TGTGCCAGCAGCCCCGGGCCCAGCGGGTACAATGAGCAGTTCTTC. It encodes CASSPGPSGYNEQFF. The variable domain in full, with the rest retrieved from reference TRBV7-2 and TRBJ2-1, is GAGVSQSPSNKVTEKGKDVELRCDPISGHTALYWYRQSLGQGLEFLIYFQGNSAPDKSGLPSDRFSAERTGGSVSTLTIQRTQQEDSAVYLCASSPGPSGYNEQFFGPGTRLTVL.

This clonotype was seen only once. A much more abundant neighbour one base away suggests this may be a read error. This chain joins TRBV5-6 and TRBJ2-4; unclear D gene. The germline CDR1 and CDR2 sequences are SGHDT and YYEEEE. Deletions cut 0 bases from V and 6 bases from J, with 7 bases between. The CDR3 sequence is 13 residues long. The CDR3: CASSLGAGNIQYF. CDR3 DNA: TGTGCCAGCAGCTTGGGGGCAGGAAACATTCAGTACTTC. The entire variable domain, with the rest obtained from reference TRBV5-6 and TRBJ2-4, is as follows: DAGVTQSPTHLIKTRGQQVTLRCSPKSGHDTVSWYQQALGQGPQFIFQYYEEEERQRGNFPDRFSGHQFPNYSSELNVNALLLGDSALYLCASSLGAGNIQYFGAGTRLSVL.

This chain connects TRBV30 to TRBJ2-1; D remains unclear. Germline V lookup: CDR1 GTSNPN, CDR2 SVGIG (reference sequence). This CDR3 has 12 amino acids. Trimming left V 0 bases short and J 5 bases short, with 5 bases between. CDR3 region: CAWSVRHNEQFF. As DNA, the CDR3 is TGTGCCTGGAGTGTTCGACACAATGAGCAGTTCTTC.

This clonotype was recorded many times. CDR3: CASSLMMHQPQHF. CDR3 sequence (DNA): TGTGCCAGCAGCTTAATGATGCATCAGCCCCAGCATTTT. The V call is TRBV7-2, the J call TRBJ1-5; D not certain. Looked up from germline, CDR1 is SGHTA and CDR2 is FQGNSA. V lost 2 bases and J 5 bases, leaving 7 bases between the germline ends. The CDR3 consists of 13 residues.

This clonotype was found a few times. The chain joins TRBV24-1 to TRBJ1-5, with D unresolved. CDR1 is KGHDR, CDR2 SFDVKD, per germline. Trimming left V 3 bases short and J 1 base short, with 6 bases between. The CDR3 contains 14 residues. The CDR3, as DNA: TGTGCCACCAGTGATGCGAGAAGCAATCAGCCCCAGCATTTT. Translating it yields CATSDARSNQPQHF.

This clonotype showed up many times. The V call is TRBV7-8, the J call TRBJ2-1; TRBD2 matches at 12 bases. J lost 10 bases, V lost 5 bases, and 12 bases had no gene match. The CDR3 has 16 residues. Germline assignment: CDR1 SGHVS and CDR2 FQNEAQ. The CDR3, as DNA: TGTGCCAGCAGCCGAGGATGGACTAGCGGGACGTTAGAGCAGTTCTTC. Amino acid sequence: CASSRGWTSGTLEQFF. Full variable domain (outside the CDR3, taken from reference TRBV7-8 and TRBJ2-1): GAGVSQSPRYKVAKRGQDVALRCDPISGHVSLFWYQQALGQGPEFLTYFQNEAQLDKSGLPSDRFFAERPEGSVSTLKIQRTQQEDSAVYLCASSRGWTSGTLEQFFGPGTRLTVL.

Ten or more counts support this clonotype. The CDR3 region is CASSQTSGVNTGELFF. The DNA of the CDR3 is TGTGCCAGCAGCCAAACTAGCGGAGTGAACACCGGGGAGCTGTTTTTT. This chain connects TRBV3-1 to TRBJ2-2; the match to TRBD2 covers 8 bases. The CDR3 has 16 residues. J lost 1 base, V lost 2 bases, and 3 bases had no gene match. Germline CDR1 is LGHDT and CDR2 is YNNKEL (reference sequence).

This clonotype was detected ten times or more. CDR3: CSAGRRLDEQFF. The CDR3 coding sequence is TGCAGTGCCGGTAGGAGACTCGATGAGCAGTTCTTC. V usage is TRBV20-1 and J usage is TRBJ2-1; D not certain. The CDR3 spans 12 residues. V was shortened by 6 bases and J by 8 bases, with 14 bases between the two germline ends. Germline loops: CDR1 DFQATT, CDR2 SNEGSKA (reference sequence).

The sample holds many counts of this clonotype. The chain combines TRBV6-1 with TRBJ1-6, with 9 nucleotides matching TRBD1. This CDR3 is built from 15 residues. The V gene's germline CDR1 is MNHNS and CDR2 SASEGT. V lost 6 bases and J lost 5; bases outside the gene matches: 5. This CDR3 reads CASRWTGEDNSPLHF. In nucleotides, the CDR3 is TGTGCCAGCAGGTGGACAGGGGAAGATAATTCACCCCTCCACTTT.

This clonotype was picked up many times. The chain has TRBV12-3 or TRBV12-4 and TRBJ2-2; D is uncertain. This CDR3 is 13 amino acids long. Between the trimmed V and J ends, which lost 3 bases and 6 bases, there was a span of 8 bases. For the CDR3, the DNA is TGTGCCAGCAGTTTGGGATGGCCCGGGGAGCTGTTTTTT. This translates into CASSLGWPGELFF.

This clonotype was observed a handful of times. V usage is TRBV2 and J usage is TRBJ1-1; no firm D call. V was pared by 6 bases and J by 1 base, with 9 bases between. This CDR3 spans 13 amino acids. Germline V gene sequence: CDR1 SNHLY, CDR2 FYNNEI. This CDR3 reads CASRLSRNTEAFF. The CDR3 DNA sequence: TGTGCCAGCAGACTCTCAAGGAACACTGAAGCTTTCTTT.

Ten or more counts support this clonotype. The chain combines TRBV7-8 with TRBJ2-7, with TRBD2 matching over 7 bases. Germline values: CDR1 SGHVS, CDR2 FQNEAQ. CDR3 length equals 14 residues. Trimming removed 3 bases from V and 3 bases from J; junction bases left unmatched: 5. The CDR3 DNA reads as TGTGCCAGCAGCTTTTCCGGGACTAACTACGAGCAGTACTTC. Translation: CASSFSGTNYEQYF.

This clonotype was detected many times. CDR3 amino acids: CASSPAGLALNEQFF. The CDR3 DNA is TGTGCCAGCAGCCCAGCGGGACTAGCTTTGAATGAGCAGTTCTTC. The rearrangement uses TRBV3-1 and TRBJ2-1; 9 positions match TRBD2. The CDR3 runs 15 residues. The V segment lost 4 bases and the J segment 7 bases; nucleotides outside the gene matches: 8. Germline CDR1 LGHDT, CDR2 YNNKEL (reference sequence).

This clonotype was recorded many times. The J gene is TRBJ2-3, the V gene TRBV11-2, with 11 bases matching TRBD2. The germline gives CDR1 SGHAT, CDR2 FQNNGV. This CDR3 comprises 18 residues. With 2 bases clipped from V and 6 bases from J, the junction kept 13 bases outside the gene matches. CDR3 sequence: CASSLRWVLAGDVDTQYF. The CDR3 nucleotides are TGTGCCAGCAGCTTAAGATGGGTACTAGCGGGAGATGTGGATACGCAGTATTTT.